The T cell receptor (beta chain) described here comes from a study of CXCR3-negative and CXCR3-positive naive CD8 T cells. Study conclusions and caveats: TRB CDR3 properties were used to infer TCR strength, and surface CD5 was comparable between naive subsets. Memory CD8+ cells had much lower diversity, and both naive subsets had comparably high diversity. Naive CXCR3-positive and CXCR3-negative cells shared similar TRBV-TRBJ usage, unlike memory cells.

A note on this clonotype: Its target is not known.

CDR1 and CDR2 from the germline V gene are SGHVS and FNYEAQ. This CDR3 has 12 amino acids. Libraries were UMI-labeled 5' RACE TRB cDNA. TCRdb derives one entry per CDR3 protein from the 5' RACE reads, leaving out DNA. This sample's table has under 7,500 distinct CDR3 sequences. The rearrangement links TRBV7-6 to TRBJ2-7. The sequence was collected from a human donor in good health. Some clones in this sample may be carry-over from other donors' samples. The sequencing input was naive CXCR3- CD8+ T cells from blood. The subset is: CD45RO-CCR7+CD27+CD95- naive CD8+ T cells lacking CXCR3 (TNR3-). This chain's CDR3 is CASSRGSNEQYF.